This TCR beta chain was recovered during a study of T cells after yellow fever vaccination. The V end lost 2 bases, the J end lost 2 bases, and 9 bases lay between the germline ends. This CDR3 is built from 14 residues. TCR cDNA was made by 5'RACE template switching, adding a universal primer site and UMIs. TCRdb analysed the 5' RACE reads with MiXCR anew, one entry per CDR3 protein. Here the sample spans some 600,000 distinct CDR3 sequences, about 12% being singletons. A few counts support this clonotype. The material sequenced was PBMCs, taken on the day of the yellow fever booster vaccination. The chain employs TRBV12-3 or TRBV12-4 and TRBJ1-1, with no clear D. The receptor was derived from a man younger than 45 who received the YFV17D yellow fever vaccine. The chain's CDR3 is CASSLREINTEAFF. The CDR3 nucleotides are TGTGCCAGCAGTTTACGGGAGATCAACACTGAAGCTTTCTTT.